A single sample gave rise to the 2 T cell receptor beta chains below, sequenced in a study of Graves' ophthalmopathy and Graves' hyperthyroidism. RNA transcripts yielded amplified TCR beta CDR3 regions. Scientists carried out first-round RT-PCR using HTBI primers and then a second-round multiplex PCR. TCRdb reprocessed the multiplex PCR reads with MiXCR, giving one entry per CDR3 protein. The sample includes about 220,000 distinct CDR3 sequences, about a fifth seen only once; the top ten take about 46%. Sequenced material: peripheral blood. The receptors come from a woman in her forties or fifties with Graves' ophthalmopathy.

This clonotype is labeled as large. The V and J genes are TRBV15 and TRBJ2-5; possible D gene TRBD2, 5 bases. The CDR3 length is 13 residues. The germline V gene encodes CDR1 LNHNV and CDR2 YYDKDF (reference sequence). V lost 1 base to trimming and J lost 5 bases, with 8 bases between them. The CDR3 spells CATSRAGGETQYF. Here the CDR3 DNA reads TGTGCCACCAGCAGAGCGGGCGGGGAGACCCAGTACTTC.

There are many counts of this clonotype. The chain links TRBV11-2 to TRBJ2-7; D remains unclear. The CDR3 extends over 12 amino acids. The germline V and J ends were trimmed by 2 bases and 4 bases, with 6 bases remaining between them. CDR1 is SGHAT, CDR2 FQNNGV, per germline. The chain's CDR3 is CASSLTTYEQYF. In DNA, the CDR3 is TGTGCCAGCAGCTTAACAACTTACGAGCAGTACTTC.